This T cell receptor (beta chain) came from a study of blood T cell repertoires in COVID-19. On the study more broadly: PBMCs, B-cell-depleted T cells, or T cells provided the cDNA or gDNA that made up the material.

Original analysis: Counts of nucleated cells, estimated from reference gene primer amplification, were obtained. The data were produced by immunoSEQ multiplex PCR, yet TCRdb's version contains in-frame clones alone and is incomplete. V, J and clone size were drawn from that table, and D and trimming were deduced from the DNA. The table lists some 140,000 clones, over 75% of them singletons. Followed longitudinally, the Seattle patients had been enrolled during active infection. CDR1 and CDR2 (germline): LGHNA, YSLEER. This CDR3 contains 16 residues. Between the trimmed V and J ends, which lost 0 bases and 4 bases, there was a span of 10 bases.

This receptor was taken from a man aged 55 to 70 with COVID-19, enrolled during active disease. Sequencing was done on a sample of peripheral blood. The chain is built from TRBV4-3 and TRBJ2-6; D ambiguous. The CDR3 sequence: CASSQESRSGANVLTF. For the CDR3, the DNA is TGCGCCAGCAGCCAAGAATCGAGGTCCGGGGCCAACGTCCTGACTTTC.